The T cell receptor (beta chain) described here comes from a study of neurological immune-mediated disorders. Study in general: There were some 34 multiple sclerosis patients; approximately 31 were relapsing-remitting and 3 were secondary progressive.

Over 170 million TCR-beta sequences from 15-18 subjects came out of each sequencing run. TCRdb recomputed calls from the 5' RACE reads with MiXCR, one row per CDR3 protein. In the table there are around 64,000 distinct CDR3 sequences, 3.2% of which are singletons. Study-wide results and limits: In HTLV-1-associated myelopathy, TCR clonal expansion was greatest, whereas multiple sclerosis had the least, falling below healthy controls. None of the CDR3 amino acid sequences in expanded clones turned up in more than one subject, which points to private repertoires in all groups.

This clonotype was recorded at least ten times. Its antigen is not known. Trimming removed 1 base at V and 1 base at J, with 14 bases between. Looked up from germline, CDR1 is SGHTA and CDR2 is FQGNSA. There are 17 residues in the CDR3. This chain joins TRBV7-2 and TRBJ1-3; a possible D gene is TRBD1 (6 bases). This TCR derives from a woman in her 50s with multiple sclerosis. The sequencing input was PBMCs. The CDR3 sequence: CASSLDALGGSGNTIYF. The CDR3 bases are TGTGCCAGCAGCTTAGATGCCCTAGGGGGATCTGGAAACACCATATATTTT.